This T cell receptor (beta chain) comes out of a study of CD8 T cells in Susac syndrome. The multiple sclerosis controls were treatment-naive patients, and their relapsing-remitting disease was stable or active. FACS enriched CD8+ TEMRA cells, while bulk CD8+ and CD4+ were negatively isolated. RNA, at about 0.45 to 1 ug, was reverse transcribed with random hexamers. MiXCR was run by TCRdb on the immunoSEQ multiplex PCR reads, yielding one entry per CDR3 protein. Altogether some 140,000 distinct CDR3 sequences are present, around nine tenths being singletons, with the ten largest covering over 0.2%. Germline CDR1 ENHRY, CDR2 SYGVKD. The CDR3 contains 16 residues. V lost 2 bases and J lost 2; bases outside the gene matches: 4.

The gene calls are TRBV10-3 and TRBJ1-3, with 9 nucleotides matching TRBD1. The clonotype comes from a human donor with multiple sclerosis. The source material was CD8+ T cells from PBMCs. The CDR3 DNA reads as TGTGCCATCAGTGAGGCCGGGACAGGGACTGGAAACACCATATATTTT. Protein sequence: CAISEAGTGTGNTIYF.